This entry lists 19 T cell receptor beta chains sequenced from one sample in a study of blood T cells in healthy people across ages. Together with a sample-barcoded 5' primer, a J-beta primer mix was included in a second PCR lasting roughly 6 to 12 cycles. TCRdb re-called the 5' RACE reads with MiXCR, one entry per CDR3 protein. Among approximately 1,000,000 distinct CDR3 sequences, roughly two fifths were seen once, and the ten largest hold around 13%. Specimen: blood. The receptor source for this set is a man younger than 30 in good health.

The gene calls are TRBV28 and TRBJ1-2; D gene uncertain. Trimming removed 7 bases from V and 2 bases from J, with 14 bases in between. Germline CDR1 reads MDHEN; CDR2 reads SYDVKM. The CDR3 length is 14 residues. The chain's CDR3 is CASTAGAGNYGYTF. In nucleotides, the CDR3 is TGTGCCAGCACTGCGGGTGCGGGAAACTATGGCTACACCTTC.

For the CDR3, the DNA is TGCGCCAGCAGCCAAGGGGCGGGGAACCAAGGAAAACTGTTTTTT. Its translation: CASSQGAGNQGKLFF. The V gene is TRBV4-3, the J gene TRBJ1-4; the D is unclear. The V gene lost 1 base and the J gene lost 10 bases, with 16 bases spanning the gap. Per germline, CDR1 LGHNA and CDR2 YSLEER. The CDR3 has 15 residues.

V is TRBV20-1 and J is TRBJ1-2, with D hard to call. Trimming took off 0 bases at V and 0 bases at J, with 11 bases between the two ends. The length of the CDR3 is 15 residues. Germline values: CDR1 DFQATT, CDR2 SNEGSKA (reference sequence). The CDR3 spells CSARDVPQTNYGYTF. CDR3 nucleotide sequence: TGCAGTGCTAGAGATGTTCCGCAGACTAACTATGGCTACACCTTC.

V gene TRBV19 combines with J gene TRBJ2-7, with D perhaps TRBD2 (6 bases). Per germline, CDR1 LNHDA and CDR2 SQIVND (reference sequence). This CDR3 contains 16 residues. Trimming shortened V by 3 bases and J by 0 bases, and 15 bases separated the two germline ends. The DNA of the CDR3 is TGTGCCAGTAGTATTCGTTACGGGGACTCCTCCTACGAGCAGTACTTC. Its translation is CASSIRYGDSSYEQYF.

V and J are TRBV29-1 and TRBJ1-2; TRBD1 matches at 9 bases. Germline V CDR1 and CDR2: SQVTM, ANQGSEA. The CDR3 contains 17 residues. After removal of 3 bases from V and 7 bases from J, the junction contained 18 bases not matched to a gene. The CDR3 reads CSVEGAFTGTGTFGYTF. The CDR3 DNA sequence: TGCAGCGTTGAGGGGGCTTTTACCGGGACAGGGACGTTTGGCTACACCTTC.

This sequence joins TRBV4-1 and TRBJ2-1; 10 nucleotides match TRBD2. The V gene's germline CDR1 is MGHRA and CDR2 YSYEKL. J was trimmed by 8 bases and V by 2 bases; bases with no gene match: 18. There are 19 residues in the CDR3. The CDR3 nucleotides read TGCGCCAGCAGCCAATTACTAGCGGGATCCCTCCCAGCACGGGATGAGCAGTTCTTC. Translated, it gives CASSQLLAGSLPARDEQFF.

This clonotype was seen a handful of times. The chain uses TRBV7-3 and TRBJ1-1, with TRBD1 matching over 9 bases. Trimming took 0 bases from V and 1 from J; bases not matched to a gene: 6. CDR3 length equals 17 residues. Germline V CDR1 and CDR2: SGHTA, FQGTGA. The CDR3 protein is CASSLTRVGQGNTEAFF. The CDR3 DNA sequence: TGTGCCAGCAGCTTAACCCGCGTGGGACAGGGGAACACTGAAGCTTTCTTT.

This clonotype was detected a few times. At one end, the junction sequence differs from germline, possibly due to a read error. The V and J genes are TRBV12-3 or TRBV12-4 and TRBJ2-3; no clear D gene. CDR3 length: 14 residues. The DNA of the CDR3 is TGTGCCAGCAGTCTCTCCGTGGCGGCAGATATGCAGTATTTT. It encodes CASSLSVAADMQYF.

The V and J genes are TRBV3-1 and TRBJ2-3; D unclear. V lost 0 bases and J 1 base, leaving 8 bases between the germline ends. Germline values: CDR1 LGHDT, CDR2 YNNKEL (reference sequence). This CDR3 spans 15 amino acids. CDR3 sequence (DNA): TGTGCCAGCAGCCAAGACCTGGATCGCACAGATACGCAGTATTTT. This codes for CASSQDLDRTDTQYF.

This sequence joins TRBV6-1 and TRBJ1-6; D gene unclear. The germline CDR1 and CDR2 sequences are MNHNS and SASEGT. The V end lost 4 bases, the J end lost 7 bases, and 11 bases lay between the germline ends. This CDR3 is built from 14 residues. This chain's CDR3 is CASSAGFTNSPLHF. CDR3 in DNA: TGTGCCAGCAGTGCGGGGTTTACGAATTCACCCCTCCACTTT.

The genes are TRBV7-2 and TRBJ2-7; TRBD1 might be the D (5 bases). The CDR3 length is 16 residues. Per germline, CDR1 SGHTA and CDR2 FQGNSA. Trimming took 3 bases from V and 5 from J, leaving 20 bases between them. The CDR3 protein is CASSLQVTGLPHEQYF. The CDR3 DNA reads as TGTGCCAGCAGCTTGCAGGTTACAGGTTTACCCCACGAGCAGTACTTC.

This clonotype was counted only a few times. The V call is TRBV10-3, the J call TRBJ1-4; D may be TRBD1 (5 bases). Germline values: CDR1 ENHRY, CDR2 SYGVKD. This CDR3 has 13 amino acids. V lost 9 bases and J lost 3, with 11 bases in between. This CDR3 reads CAISTASNEKLFF. In DNA, the CDR3 is TGTGCCATTTCGACAGCTTCTAATGAAAAACTGTTTTTT.

This clonotype was seen a few times. The chain uses TRBV10-2 and TRBJ2-1; D is undetermined. Germline CDR1 and CDR2: WSHSY and SAAADI. The length of the CDR3 is 16 residues. V lost 3 bases to trimming and J lost 2 bases, with 14 bases between them. This chain's CDR3 is CASSDQTLLPYNEQFF. In nucleotides, the CDR3 is TGCGCCAGCAGTGATCAGACCTTGCTCCCCTACAATGAGCAGTTCTTC.

Note on this clonotype: The germline gene is not matched at one end of the junction; a read error may be the cause. The chain links TRBV6-2 or TRBV6-3 to TRBJ1-1; TRBD1 matches at 7 bases. Germline lookup yields CDR1 MNHEY and CDR2 SVGEGT. This CDR3 is 15 amino acids long. The CDR3 bases are TGTGCCAGCAGTTCGCGACAGGGATGGAACGCTGAAGCTTTCTTT. This codes for CASSSRQGWNAEAFF.

The CDR3 sequence is CASSFSSGTVVETQYF. The CDR3 coding sequence is TGTGCCAGCAGCTTTTCTAGCGGGACAGTAGTGGAGACCCAGTACTTC. The gene calls are TRBV7-2 and TRBJ2-5, with TRBD2 identical over 9 bases. V shed 3 bases, J shed 5 bases, and the junction held 10 bases outside the gene matches. Germline-derived CDR1 and CDR2 are SGHTA and FQGNSA. This CDR3 spans 16 amino acids.

A few counts support this clonotype. The chain couples TRBV7-8 to TRBJ1-2; D not resolved. Germline V gene sequence: CDR1 SGHVS, CDR2 FQNEAQ. V was trimmed by 5 bases and J by 3 bases, leaving 10 bases between them. The CDR3 length is 13 residues. CDR3 in DNA: TGTGCCAGCAGCCCCGCCGGCTACTATGGCTACACCTTC. Translation: CASSPAGYYGYTF.

As concerns this clonotype: A single base separates this from a much larger clone, so it may be a read error. The chain has TRBV12-3 or TRBV12-4 and TRBJ2-3, with D unresolved. CDR3 size: 13 residues. The V and J ends lost 5 bases and 4 bases respectively, with 10 bases between them. CDR3 sequence (DNA): TGTGCCAGCAGTGAGGTCAGCGCAGATACGCAGTATTTT. Translated, it gives CASSEVSADTQYF.

This chain uses TRBV5-6 with TRBJ2-7; possibly TRBD2 for D (6 bases). TRBJ2-5 explains the end of the DNA better; the J call may be wrong. Germline CDR1 reads SGHDT; CDR2 reads YYEEEE. The CDR3 extends over 16 amino acids. CDR3 nucleotides: TGTGCCAGCAGCGCCGGACTACCAACAGATAGGGAGACCCAGTACTTC. This gives the protein CASSAGLPTDRETQYF.

Worth noting for this clonotype: A read error may account for a junction end that differs from germline. The chain carries TRBV12-3 or TRBV12-4 and TRBJ2-3; 8 nucleotides line up with TRBD1. The CDR3 spans 15 residues. CDR3 sequence (DNA): TGTGCCAGCAGTTTAGTCGGACAGGGCACAGATATGCAGTATTTT. The encoded protein is CASSLVGQGTDMQYF.